A single sample gave rise to the 6 T cell receptor beta chains below, sequenced in a study of T cell repertoires in cytomegalovirus infection. These receptors' targets are unknown. TCRdb reprocessed the reads with MiXCR, giving one entry per CDR3 protein. This sample has around 770,000 distinct CDR3 sequences, with roughly 28% found just once. The material sequenced was cultured CD8+ T cells from PBMCs, taken from culture after CMV antigen stimulation. The receptors stem from a human donor in good health (CMV status not recorded). Some clones in this sample may be carry-over from other donors' samples.

This clonotype was counted many times. V and J are TRBV7-9 and TRBJ1-6; 8 nucleotides align to TRBD1. With 5 bases clipped from V and 4 bases from J, the junction kept 7 bases outside the gene matches. Germline CDR1 reads SEHNR; CDR2 reads FQNEAQ (reference sequence). The CDR3 covers 16 residues. The CDR3 region is CASSLKGQGYNSPLHF. The CDR3 bases are TGTGCCAGCAGCCTTAAAGGACAGGGTTATAATTCACCCCTCCACTTT.

The chain joins TRBV19 to TRBJ1-5, with D maybe TRBD1 (5 bases). V was clipped by 8 bases and J by 4 bases, with 15 bases between them. This CDR3 is built from 14 residues. Germline V gene lookup returns CDR1 LNHDA and CDR2 SQIVND (reference sequence). CDR3 protein: CASQQDPINQPQHF. CDR3 sequence (DNA): TGTGCCAGTCAACAGGACCCAATTAATCAGCCCCAGCATTTT. Drawing the rest from reference TRBV19 and TRBJ1-5, the complete variable domain is DGGITQSPKYLFRKEGQNVTLSCEQNLNHDAMYWYRQDPGQGLRLIYYSQIVNDFQKGDIAEGYSVSREKKESFPLTVTSAQKNPTAFYLCASQQDPINQPQHFGDGTRLSIL.

The V call is TRBV19, the J call TRBJ2-1; the match to TRBD2 covers 7 bases. Germline-derived CDR1 and CDR2 are LNHDA and SQIVND (reference sequence). J gave up 8 bases and V 1 base, and 2 bases lay outside the gene matches. This CDR3 region has 13 residues. The CDR3 DNA is TGTGCCAGTAGTATAGGCCGGGGGGATGAGCAGTTCTTC. It translates to CASSIGRGDEQFF.

This clonotype was detected only a few times. The chain links TRBV29-1 to TRBJ2-1; tentative D call: TRBD2 (5 bases). Germline CDR1 and CDR2: SQVTM and ANQGSEA. With 4 bases removed from V and 3 bases from J, the gap between germline ends came to 10 bases. The CDR3 has 13 residues. Written as DNA, the CDR3 is TGCAGCGTTGGAGGGTCTAACTACAATGAGCAGTTCTTC. As protein: CSVGGSNYNEQFF.

V gene TRBV7-4 combines with J gene TRBJ1-5; 7 nucleotides line up with TRBD1. V shed 6 bases and J 1 base; nucleotides not matched to a gene: 9. From germline, CDR1 is SGHVT and CDR2 SQSDAQ. The CDR3 spans 16 residues. CDR3: CASSSDREESNQPQHF. The CDR3 DNA is TGTGCCAGCAGTTCCGACAGGGAGGAGAGCAATCAGCCCCAGCATTTT.

The table lists this clonotype with a few counts. The chain links TRBV24-1 to TRBJ1-1; D remains unclear. The length of the CDR3 is 13 residues. V was trimmed by 2 bases and J by 4 bases, leaving 7 bases between them. Per germline, CDR1 KGHDR and CDR2 SFDVKD. As DNA, the CDR3 is TGTGCCACCAGTGATTCGGCAGGCACTGAAGCTTTCTTT. Encoded protein: CATSDSAGTEAFF.